This is a list of T cell receptor beta chains from one sample in a study of blood T cell repertoires in COVID-19. Assay used: immunoSEQ multiplex PCR; TCRdb lists only in-frame clones, some missing. The table shows a few hundred thousand clones, with around nine tenths occurring only once. The source material was PBMCs or T cells enriched from blood (not recorded which). Every receptor here comes from a woman between 18 and 30 years old who had recovered from COVID-19. Each CDR3 is given with its conserved first and last residue. The order of the fields is J gene, V gene, D gene, clone size, CDR3 protein, CDR3 DNA. The D gene is left open where the match is weak. Expanded clones get a size class; other rows say once, few or many, or leave the size out.

j_gene: TRBJ1-6; v_gene: TRBV6-5; d_gene: TRBD1; abundance: once; CDR3aa: CASRTGGGGNSPLHF; CDR3nt: TGTGCCAGCAGGACAGGGGGGGGTGGGAATTCACCCCTCCACTTT
j_gene: TRBJ2-5; v_gene: TRBV11-2; d_gene: TRBD2; abundance: once; CDR3aa: CASSLIRTSGGYGETQYF; CDR3nt: TGTGCCAGCAGTTTGATACGGACTAGCGGGGGTTACGGCGAGACCCAGTACTTC
j_gene: TRBJ2-2; v_gene: TRBV20-1; d_gene: NA; abundance: NA; CDR3aa: CSASSPSGELFF; CDR3nt: TGCAGTGCTAGTAGCCCTTCCGGGGAGCTGTTTTTT
j_gene: TRBJ1-3; v_gene: TRBV28; d_gene: TRBD1; abundance: NA; CDR3aa: CASIEQGPSGNTIYF; CDR3nt: TGTGCCAGCATCGAACAGGGGCCCTCTGGAAACACCATATATTTT
j_gene: TRBJ1-5; v_gene: TRBV30; d_gene: NA; abundance: NA; CDR3aa: CAWSAAGGWNQPQHF; CDR3nt: TGTGCCTGGAGTGCCGCAGGAGGGTGGAATCAGCCCCAGCATTTT
j_gene: TRBJ1-6; v_gene: TRBV2; d_gene: NA; abundance: NA; CDR3aa: CASSEREFDSPLHF; CDR3nt: TGTGCCAGCAGTGAAAGAGAGTTTGATTCACCCCTCCACTTT
j_gene: TRBJ1-2; v_gene: TRBV7-9; d_gene: NA; abundance: once; CDR3aa: CASSLERTAANYGYTF; CDR3nt: TGTGCCAGCAGCTTAGAGAGGACAGCAGCTAACTATGGCTACACCTTC
j_gene: TRBJ1-3; v_gene: TRBV12-3/TRBV12-4; d_gene: NA; abundance: NA; CDR3aa: CASSPGNTIYF; CDR3nt: TGTGCCAGCAGTCCGGGAAACACCATATATTTT
j_gene: TRBJ2-1; v_gene: TRBV2; d_gene: NA; abundance: NA; CDR3aa: CASSEVLAASYNEQFF; CDR3nt: TGTGCCAGCAGTGAAGTATTGGCGGCCTCCTACAATGAGCAGTTCTTC
j_gene: TRBJ2-3; v_gene: TRBV9; d_gene: TRBD2; abundance: NA; CDR3aa: CASSVAGGGSADTQYF; CDR3nt: TGTGCCAGCAGCGTAGCTGGCGGGGGGAGCGCAGATACGCAGTATTTT
j_gene: TRBJ2-5; v_gene: TRBV19; d_gene: TRBD1; abundance: NA; CDR3aa: CASSPWDRDQETQYF; CDR3nt: TGTGCCAGTAGCCCCTGGGACAGGGACCAAGAGACCCAGTACTTC
j_gene: TRBJ1-1; v_gene: TRBV2; d_gene: NA; abundance: few; CDR3aa: CASSDWAGVNTEAFF; CDR3nt: TGTGCCAGCAGTGACTGGGCAGGGGTGAACACTGAAGCTTTCTTT
j_gene: TRBJ1-2; v_gene: TRBV19; d_gene: NA; abundance: NA; CDR3aa: CASSLISIRDYGYTF; CDR3nt: TGTGCCAGTAGTTTGATATCAATTCGGGACTATGGCTACACCTTC
j_gene: TRBJ2-1; v_gene: TRBV6-4; d_gene: TRBD2; abundance: NA; CDR3aa: CASSGQRGPYNEQFF; CDR3nt: TGTGCCAGCAGTGGTCAGCGGGGGCCATACAATGAGCAGTTCTTC
j_gene: TRBJ1-1; v_gene: TRBV12-3/TRBV12-4; d_gene: TRBD1; abundance: NA; CDR3aa: CASSLAGQAAAFF; CDR3nt: TGTGCCAGCAGTTTAGCGGGACAGGCGGCAGCTTTCTTT
j_gene: TRBJ2-7; v_gene: TRBV7-2; d_gene: NA; abundance: NA; CDR3aa: CASSLAQSYEQYF; CDR3nt: TGTGCCAGCAGCTTAGCACAGTCCTACGAGCAGTACTTC
j_gene: TRBJ2-7; v_gene: TRBV5-1; d_gene: NA; abundance: NA; CDR3aa: CASSLSTYSYEQYF; CDR3nt: TGCGCCAGCAGCTTGAGCACGTACTCCTACGAGCAGTACTTC
j_gene: TRBJ1-5; v_gene: TRBV19; d_gene: NA; abundance: NA; CDR3aa: CLEGANSNQPQHF; CDR3nt: TGCCTTGAAGGGGCTAATAGCAATCAGCCCCAGCATTTT